This T cell receptor beta chain was found in a study of blood T cell repertoires in COVID-19. Study-level background: There were acute and convalescent COVID-19 samples, and they came from the United States, Italy and Spain. PBMCs, B-cell-depleted T cells, or T cells provided the cDNA or gDNA that made up the material.

CDR3 size: 14 residues. Trimming removed 4 bases from V and 7 bases from J, with 15 bases in between. CDR1 is SGHNT, CDR2 YYREEE, per germline (reference sequence). Original data processing: It was from reference gene primer amplification that nucleated cell counts were estimated. TCRdb's copy holds only in-frame clones and misses some; the assay was immunoSEQ multiplex PCR. V and J calls and clone size follow that table, whereas D and trimming were derived from the DNA. The sample holds more than 200,000 clones, roughly nine tenths seen once. The sequence derives from a man aged 35 to 55 with acute or convalescent COVID-19. Sequenced input: peripheral blood. The chain joins TRBV5-4 to TRBJ2-1; D might be TRBD1 (5 bases). The CDR3 DNA reads as TGTGCCAGCAGCGTGCTTGGCAGGGAAAATGAGCAGTTCTTC. Translating gives CASSVLGRENEQFF.